The sequence of this TCR beta chain was determined in a study of human T cells and chemical hapten exposure. Ten or more counts support this clonotype. As processed by the authors: Samples ranged from about 20,000 to 700,000 TCRs, with a median of roughly 96,000. TCRdb reprocessed the RACE reads with MiXCR, giving one entry per CDR3 protein. TCRdb, not the authors, supplied the V and J calls. The data hold roughly 380,000 distinct CDR3 sequences, with roughly 5% observed a single time. Time point reported: patch test 1, 2 weeks after DPC sensitization. Treatment given: therapeutic diphenylcyclopropenone sensitization with weekly scalp DPC. The sample in question was whole blood, obtained in connection with sensitization to the hapten diphenylcyclopropenone (DPC). This receptor was obtained from a woman aged 45-65 years with alopecia areata. Some clones in this sample may be carry-over from other donors' samples.

CDR3 amino acids: CASSPKTGETEAFF. DNA of the CDR3: TGTGCCAGCTCACCAAAGACGGGAGAGACTGAAGCTTTCTTT. This sequence joins TRBV18 and TRBJ1-1; D ambiguous. This CDR3 has 14 amino acids. The ends were cut back, 2 bases at V and 5 bases at J, with 12 bases in the middle. The germline V gene encodes CDR1 KGHSH and CDR2 LQKENI.